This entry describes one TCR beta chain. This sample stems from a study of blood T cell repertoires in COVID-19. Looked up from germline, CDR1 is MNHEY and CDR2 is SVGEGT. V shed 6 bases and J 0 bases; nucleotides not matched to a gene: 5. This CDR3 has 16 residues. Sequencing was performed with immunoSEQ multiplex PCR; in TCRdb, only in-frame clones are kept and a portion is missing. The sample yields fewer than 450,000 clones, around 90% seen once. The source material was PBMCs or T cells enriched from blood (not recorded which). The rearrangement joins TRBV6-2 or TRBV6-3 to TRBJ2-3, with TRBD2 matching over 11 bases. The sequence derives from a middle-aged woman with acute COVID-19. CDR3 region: CASSLWTSGSTDTQYF. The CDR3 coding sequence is TGTGCCAGCAGCCTTTGGACTAGCGGGAGCACAGATACGCAGTATTTT.